This TCR beta chain was sequenced for a study of cytomegalovirus exposure and HLA in healthy donors. In the case of this clone: Its antigen is not identified.

Here immunoSEQ multiplex PCR was the method, and the copy in TCRdb shows in-frame clones only, minus some. This sample yields over 100,000 clones, of which over 75% are seen a single time; under 6.5% belongs to the top ten. The J segment lost 0 bases and the V segment lost 4 bases, leaving 4 bases of the junction unmatched. CDR3 length equals 15 residues. Germline V lookup: CDR1 SGHVS, CDR2 FNYEAQ. Regarding the study as a whole: The study flagged 150 to 200 TCR beta chains as cytomegalovirus-associated.

This TCR was sampled from a woman aged 18-35 years in good health and CMV-seropositive. Specimen: PBMCs. The chain recombines TRBV7-6 with TRBJ2-3; 7 bases align to TRBD1. CDR3 in DNA: TGTGCCAGCAGCTCGACAGGGTCCAGCACAGATACGCAGTATTTT. The encoded protein is CASSSTGSSTDTQYF.